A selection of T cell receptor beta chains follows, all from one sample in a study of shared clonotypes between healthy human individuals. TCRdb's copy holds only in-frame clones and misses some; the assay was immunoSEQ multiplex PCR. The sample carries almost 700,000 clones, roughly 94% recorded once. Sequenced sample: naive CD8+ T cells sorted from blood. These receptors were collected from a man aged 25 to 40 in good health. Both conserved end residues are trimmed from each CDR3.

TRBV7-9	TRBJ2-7	ASSSSGINEQY
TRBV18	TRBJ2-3	ASSPPTDTQY
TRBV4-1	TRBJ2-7	ASSHDGQGKYEQY
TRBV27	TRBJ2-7	ATPGGTSGLYEQY
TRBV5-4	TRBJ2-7	ASSYGTERYEQY
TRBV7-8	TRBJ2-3	ASSNRLSSSTDTQY
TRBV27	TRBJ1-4	ASSDGTGDVMEKLF
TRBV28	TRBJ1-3	ASSFLSSGNTIY
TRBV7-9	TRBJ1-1	ASGGIEAF
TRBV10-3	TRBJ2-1	AISELGNEQF
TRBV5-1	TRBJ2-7	ASSPGTGTDEQY
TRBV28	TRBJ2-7	ASSSGRTTYEQY
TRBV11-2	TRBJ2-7	ASSQNPTGNPYEQY
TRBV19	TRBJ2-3	ASSIVAGPTDTQY
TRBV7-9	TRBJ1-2	ASSFLYRVLNYGYT
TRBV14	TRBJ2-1	ASSYRSEQF
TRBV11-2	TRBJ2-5	ASSPQDRKETQY